Below, one TCR beta chain is given with its context. In this sample, this clone turned up a few times. No antigen is known for it. No per-base quality is available; no much larger clone lies one base away. Trimming leaves V shorter by 1 base and J shorter by 7 bases, with the junction holding 4 bases beyond the gene matches. Including the terminal cysteine and phenylalanine, the CDR3 comprises 15 residues. Only the CDR3 region is kept as DNA, spanning 45 bases read in frame from base 1. From the germline V gene, CDR1 is SGHRS and CDR2 is YFSETQ. This entry comes from a study of shared T cell receptors in the human thymus (dated by TCRdb to about 2021). Describing the broader study: The study examined how self-reactive, shared T-cell receptor alpha chains are generated in the human thymus.

The protocol used for the library was the immunoSEQ multiplex PCR assay. TCRdb's version of the immuneACCESS table is confined to in-frame rearrangements and falls short of the full clone set. An unresolved V gene accounts for under half of the shortfall where checked; the remainder is of unknown origin. Recorded for this sample are 500,000 to 750,000 clones; 88% of them occurred a single time. The ten biggest clones cover 0.0095% to 0.013% of the sample. These data were also filed under a second study, of human thymus T cells. Reported in the second study: Donors were immunologically healthy infants undergoing open corrective cardiac surgery for congenital heart defects in Finland. Thymus tissue was obtained as surgical resects removed during corrective cardiac surgery. Biased V and J gene segment usage appeared to be present in both thymic and peripheral blood repertoires. The related research found that thymic TCR repertoires overlapped highly between unrelated individuals. The study described the TCR alpha and beta repertoires in fewer than 10 infant thymus samples and four matching peripheral blood samples. Donor ages ranged from about 7 to 244 days, and the cohort comprised six or seven male and two female infants. After being mechanically released from the tissue, thymocytes were kept at -70 degrees C in pellets of about 9-34 million cells. A QIAsymphony instrument was used to extract genomic DNA from frozen cell pellets. The immunoSEQ multiplex PCR assay was used to amplify the TCRB and TCRAD loci from a standardized amount of quality-controlled genomic DNA. Amplicons spanned the V(D)J region at a length sufficient to cover the CDR3 and identify V and J genes. The commercial immunoSEQ service was used to sequence amplicons on an Illumina platform. Primer bias and sequencing errors were corrected as previously described, and TCRAD and TCRB were defined on the basis of the IMGT database. The repertoires were analysed using immunoSEQ Analyzer 3.0 and VDJTools for basic statistics, V/J segment usage, diversity estimates, rarefaction and pairwise overlap. To estimate diversity, the Chao1, ChaoE, Efron-Thisted, Shannon and inverse Simpson indices were applied, and diversity was also estimated on datasets down-sampled to the smallest sample. Repertoire overlap used strict matching of CDR3 nucleotide sequence, V gene and J gene, with Jaccard-based multidimensional scaling clustering. On average, about 810,000 unique TCRB clonotypes were obtained from thymus samples, compared with 70,000 to 100,000 from blood samples.

The sequenced sample consisted of thymocytes. This receptor was identified in a boy under two years old with a congenital heart defect. Donor details come from another sample of the same person, matched by shared clones. Recombination joined TRBV5-1 with TRBJ1-4; 10 central nucleotides agree with TRBD1. The DNA sequence is given as TGCGCCAGCAGCTTGTGGGGACAGGGGACTGAAAAACTGTTTTTT. It codes for CASSLWGQGTEKLFF.